The 29 T cell receptor beta chains below were found in one sample sequenced in a study of blood T cell repertoires in COVID-19. Generated by immunoSEQ multiplex PCR, the TCRdb table keeps only in-frame clones and is missing some. The sample shows more than 200,000 clones, around 87% of them seen only once. The sample consisted of PBMCs or T cells enriched from blood (not recorded which). Source of these receptors: a man aged 30 to 39 in a cohort exposed to, infected with or recovered from COVID-19 (not recorded which).

CDR3 protein: CASRPTGTGVSILQFF. In nucleotides, the CDR3 is TGTGCCAGCAGGCCTACCGGGACAGGGGTCTCCATCCTGCAGTTCTTC. The chain is built from TRBV28 and TRBJ2-1; 10 bases map to TRBD1. CDR1 and CDR2 from the germline V gene are MDHEN and SYDVKM. V shed 6 bases and J 12 bases; nucleotides not matched to a gene: 17. This CDR3 has 16 residues.

This sequence joins TRBV3-1 (or the pseudogene TRBV3-2) and TRBJ2-1, with TRBD2 as a possible D gene (5 bases). This CDR3 spans 13 amino acids. Germline V lookup: CDR1 LGHDT, CDR2 YNNKEL (reference sequence). Deletions cut 3 bases from V and 5 bases from J, with 8 bases between. The CDR3 DNA is TGTGCCAGCAGCCAGGGAGCGGACAATGAGCAGTTCTTC. Encoded protein: CASSQGADNEQFF.

The J gene is TRBJ1-2, the V gene TRBV18; D gene ambiguous. The germline CDR1 and CDR2 sequences are KGHSH and LQKENI. V lost 2 bases and J lost 4, with 11 bases in between. The CDR3 has 14 amino acids. This chain's CDR3 is CASSPEGDPYGYTF. DNA for the CDR3: TGTGCCAGCTCACCAGAGGGAGACCCCTATGGCTACACCTTC.

The J gene is TRBJ1-1, the V gene TRBV6-6, with 10 bases identical to TRBD1. V lost 5 bases, J lost 12 bases, and 15 bases stayed unmatched. The CDR3 consists of 15 residues. Germline V gene sequence: CDR1 MNHNY, CDR2 SVGAGI (reference sequence). CDR3 coding DNA: TGTGCCAGCAGTCTTCCGGGACAGGGGCGCTTTGAGACTTTCTTT. As protein: CASSLPGQGRFETFF.

The V gene is TRBV24-1, the J gene TRBJ2-1, with D perhaps TRBD2 (6 bases). V was trimmed by 4 bases and J by 4 bases, leaving 10 bases between them. Germline V gene lookup returns CDR1 KGHDR and CDR2 SFDVKD. The CDR3 sequence is 14 residues long. The CDR3 DNA reads as TGTGCCACCAGTGAGAAACGGGGGTACAATGAGCAGTTCTTC. Translation: CATSEKRGYNEQFF.

This chain uses TRBV5-1 with TRBJ1-2; possible D gene TRBD1, 6 bases. Trimming left V 0 bases short and J 8 bases short, with 20 bases between. Germline values: CDR1 SGHRS, CDR2 YFSETQ. This CDR3 is 16 amino acids long. The CDR3 sequence is CASSLEPGQLTGGYTF. The CDR3 DNA is TGCGCCAGCAGCTTGGAACCCGGACAGCTCACGGGGGGCTACACCTTC.

The chain is built from TRBV6-2 or TRBV6-3 and TRBJ2-2; D gene ambiguous. The CDR3 extends over 16 amino acids. Germline-derived CDR1 and CDR2 are MNHEY and SVGEGT. V dropped 0 bases and J dropped 2 bases, with 10 bases sitting between them. CDR3 in DNA: TGTGCCAGCAGTTACTCGAAACTATTCAACACCGGGGAGCTGTTTTTT. Encoded protein: CASSYSKLFNTGELFF.

The chain links TRBV5-1 to TRBJ1-1, with D hard to call. This CDR3 has 14 residues. Germline V gene lookup returns CDR1 SGHRS and CDR2 YFSETQ. V was shortened by 0 bases and J by 6 bases, with 12 bases between the two germline ends. CDR3 region: CASSLVGGGAEAFF. CDR3 DNA sequence: TGCGCCAGCAGCTTGGTAGGAGGCGGCGCTGAAGCTTTCTTT.

This sequence joins TRBV12-3 or TRBV12-4 and TRBJ1-3; D perhaps matches TRBD1 (5 bases). The germline V and J ends were trimmed by 4 bases and 14 bases, with 15 bases remaining between them. The CDR3 totals 12 residues. The CDR3 region has the DNA TGTGCCAGCAGTTCCACAGGACGGATTCTATATTTT. This translates into CASSSTGRILYF.

The chain has TRBV18 and TRBJ2-7; 11 nucleotides align to TRBD1. The CDR3 length is 13 residues. Germline V gives CDR1 KGHSH, CDR2 LQKENI. Trimming took 6 bases from V and 6 from J; bases not matched to a gene: 4. In DNA form, the CDR3 reads TGTGCCAGCTCTACCGGGACAGGGGGCGAGCAGTACTTC. It yields the protein CASSTGTGGEQYF.

The chain combines TRBV2 with TRBJ2-1, with 9 nucleotides matching TRBD2. The CDR3 runs 16 residues. Germline V CDR1 and CDR2: SNHLY, FYNNEI. V shed 1 base, J shed 3 bases, and the junction held 4 bases outside the gene matches. The CDR3 here is CASSEESGRIYNEQFF. CDR3 bases: TGTGCCAGCAGTGAAGAAAGCGGGAGGATCTACAATGAGCAGTTCTTC.

The rearrangement uses TRBV27 and TRBJ2-3; possible D gene TRBD1, 6 bases. Trimming took 6 bases from V and 8 from J, leaving 12 bases between them. Per germline, CDR1 MNHEY and CDR2 SMNVEV (reference sequence). The CDR3 runs to 12 residues. This chain's CDR3 is CASSRQGGTQYF. As DNA, the CDR3 is TGTGCCAGCAGCCGCCAAGGGGGTACGCAGTATTTT.

The chain combines TRBV7-9 with TRBJ2-1; D is ambiguous. Germline lookup yields CDR1 SEHNR and CDR2 FQNEAQ (reference sequence). The CDR3 covers 12 residues. V lost 2 bases and J 8 bases, leaving 7 bases between the germline ends. The CDR3 spells CASSLLGDEQFF. Written as DNA, the CDR3 is TGTGCCAGCAGCTTACTAGGCGATGAGCAGTTCTTC.

J is TRBJ2-3 and V is TRBV5-6; D possibly corresponds to TRBD1 (6 bases). Germline V gene lookup returns CDR1 SGHDT and CDR2 YYEEEE. Trimming pared 0 bases from V and 4 bases from J, leaving 12 bases between. The CDR3 is made up of 15 amino acids. CDR3 sequence: CASSLALTGSDTQYF. CDR3 DNA sequence: TGTGCCAGCAGCTTGGCCCTTACAGGGTCAGATACGCAGTATTTT.

The gene calls are TRBV18 and TRBJ1-1, with D maybe TRBD1 (5 bases). Germline CDR1 KGHSH, CDR2 LQKENI. This CDR3 has 16 residues. V lost 3 bases and J lost 1, with 15 bases in between. CDR3 bases: TGTGCCAGCTCACCGACTCTCGTCGGGGGGAACACTGAAGCTTTCTTT. Translation: CASSPTLVGGNTEAFF.

In DNA, the CDR3 is TGTGCCAGCGGGGGGCGAGTGGTGGCGGGAGCCTACAATGAGCAGTTCTTC. Its protein product is CASGGRVVAGAYNEQFF. This chain connects TRBV7-9 to TRBJ2-1, with D possibly TRBD2 on 7 matching bases. In germline, CDR1 is SEHNR, CDR2 FQNEAQ (reference sequence). V was cut by 8 bases and J by 2 bases, with 22 bases left in between. The CDR3 runs 17 residues.

The chain has TRBV2 and TRBJ1-2; D unclear. V lost 2 bases, J lost 4 bases, and 8 bases lay in between. This CDR3 contains 13 residues. CDR1 and CDR2 (germline): SNHLY, FYNNEI. The DNA for the CDR3 is TGTGCCAGCAGTGAATGGCAGTCCTATGGCTACACCTTC. Translating it yields CASSEWQSYGYTF.

The chain couples TRBV5-1 to TRBJ2-2; possible D gene TRBD1, 5 bases. Trimming shortened V by 1 base and J by 3 bases, and 10 bases separated the two germline ends. Per the germline V gene, CDR1 is SGHRS and CDR2 is YFSETQ. This CDR3 is 15 amino acids long. The CDR3 sequence is CASSLYDSYTGELFF. DNA of the CDR3: TGCGCCAGCAGCTTGTATGACAGTTACACCGGGGAGCTGTTTTTT.

The chain joins TRBV28 to TRBJ1-2; possibly TRBD1 for D (6 bases). Germline CDR1 is MDHEN and CDR2 is SYDVKM. V was cut by 5 bases and J by 8 bases, with 15 bases left in between. The CDR3 covers 13 residues. In nucleotides, the CDR3 is TGTGCCAGCAGTGTTACATTCCAGGGGGGCTACACCTTC. This encodes CASSVTFQGGYTF.

This chain joins TRBV11-2 and TRBJ1-1, with D perhaps TRBD1 (6 bases). V was cut by 5 bases and J by 1 base, with 8 bases left in between. From germline, CDR1 is SGHAT and CDR2 FQNNGV. The CDR3 runs to 13 residues. Here the CDR3 DNA reads TGTGCCAGCAGCCCGGGACAGAACACTGAAGCTTTCTTT. Translated, it gives CASSPGQNTEAFF.

The chain employs TRBV18 and TRBJ1-3, with D unresolved. V was trimmed by 0 bases and J by 0 bases, leaving 12 bases between them. Germline V lookup: CDR1 KGHSH, CDR2 LQKENI. The CDR3 covers 17 residues. CDR3 nucleotide sequence: TGTGCCAGCTCACCACCACGGACTGTTTTCTCTGGAAACACCATATATTTT. Encoded protein: CASSPPRTVFSGNTIYF.

The V and J genes are TRBV5-5 and TRBJ1-2; D unclear. The CDR3 is made up of 13 amino acids. Trimming stripped 0 bases from V and 5 bases from J, with 8 bases between. Germline-derived CDR1 and CDR2 are SGHKS and YYEKEE (reference sequence). In nucleotides, the CDR3 is TGTGCCAGCAGCTTGGAGCAGCGGTATGGCTACACCTTC. It codes for CASSLEQRYGYTF.

The genes are TRBV5-1 and TRBJ2-1; D might be TRBD2 (5 bases). Germline assignment: CDR1 SGHRS and CDR2 YFSETQ. Trimming shortened V by 2 bases and J by 6 bases, and 15 bases separated the two germline ends. This CDR3 is 15 amino acids long. CDR3 bases: TGCGCCAGCAGCTTTGGGAGCGGAGCTCCCAATGAGCAGTTCTTC. Its protein product is CASSFGSGAPNEQFF.

The chain couples TRBV9 to TRBJ1-6; D is ambiguous. The CDR3 is 12 amino acids. Between the trimmed V and J ends, which lost 0 bases and 11 bases, there was a span of 6 bases. The germline V gene encodes CDR1 SGDLS and CDR2 YYNGEE. The chain's CDR3 is CASSVEEPPLHF. The CDR3 DNA reads TGTGCCAGCAGCGTAGAGGAGCCACCCCTCCACTTT.

The V and J genes are TRBV28 and TRBJ2-7; TRBD2 might be the D (5 bases). The V and J ends lost 5 bases and 7 bases respectively, with 15 bases between them. This CDR3 comprises 13 residues. Germline lookup yields CDR1 MDHEN and CDR2 SYDVKM. The CDR3 here is CASSPSRTGEQYF. CDR3 DNA: TGTGCCAGCAGTCCTTCCCGGACGGGGGAGCAGTACTTC.

V and J are TRBV28 and TRBJ2-1; unclear D gene. The CDR3 runs 11 residues. Germline V lookup: CDR1 MDHEN, CDR2 SYDVKM. V was pared by 7 bases and J by 10 bases, with 11 bases between. The CDR3 loop reads CASNGPREQFF. CDR3 nucleotides: TGTGCCAGCAATGGGCCAAGGGAGCAGTTCTTC.

The chain has TRBV28 and TRBJ2-1, with a tentative D call TRBD1 (5 bases). CDR1 is MDHEN, CDR2 SYDVKM, per germline. The germline V and J ends were trimmed by 5 bases and 0 bases, with 8 bases remaining between them. This CDR3 has 14 residues. The CDR3 region has the DNA TGTGCCAGCAGTACAGGCCGCTCCTACAATGAGCAGTTCTTC. It codes for CASSTGRSYNEQFF.

This chain connects TRBV6-2 or TRBV6-3 to TRBJ1-2; weak D call: TRBD1 (5 bases). V lost 2 bases and J 0 bases, leaving 10 bases between the germline ends. Germline V gene data show CDR1 as MNHEY and CDR2 as SVGEGT. This CDR3 is built from 15 residues. CDR3 amino acids: CASSYATAPNYGYTF. In DNA, the CDR3 is TGTGCCAGCAGTTACGCGACAGCCCCTAACTATGGCTACACCTTC.

CDR3 protein: CASSQGEGPYEQYF. CDR3 nucleotides: TGTGCCAGCAGTCAGGGGGAAGGGCCCTACGAGCAGTACTTC. This sequence joins TRBV6-5 and TRBJ2-7; TRBD1 agrees at 7 bases. CDR1 and CDR2 (germline): MNHEY, SVGAGI. Trimming removed 5 bases from V and 2 bases from J; junction bases left unmatched: 6. The CDR3 spans 14 residues.